Listed here are 22 T cell receptor beta chains from one sample, sequenced in a study of low-dose radiotherapy and immunotherapy resistance in tumors. Time point here: before trial treatment. TRAV- and TRBV-specific primers primed first-strand cDNA, covering alpha and beta chains. TCR amplification ran 15 to 25 PCR cycles using constant-region and V-primer adapter primers. TCRdb processed the reads anew with MiXCR; each CDR3 protein has one entry. The sample has 85,000 to 95,000 distinct CDR3 sequences; 9% to 9.5% are singletons. The sequencing used PBMCs, collected before treatment. The receptor set was obtained from a male donor with prostate cancer.

This clonotype was seen once. The CDR3 loop is CASSSPTEEAFF. For the CDR3, the DNA is TGTGCCAGCTCATCGCCGACAGAGGAAGCTTTCTTT. The chain has TRBV18 and TRBJ1-1, with D perhaps TRBD1 (5 bases). V lost 5 bases and J 8 bases, leaving 12 bases between the germline ends. Germline V gene data show CDR1 as KGHSH and CDR2 as LQKENI. This CDR3 comprises 12 residues.

This clonotype was seen many times. The chain joins TRBV27 to TRBJ2-3; 7 positions match TRBD1. The CDR3 runs to 15 residues. With 6 bases clipped from V and 0 bases from J, the junction kept 6 bases outside the gene matches. Germline assignment: CDR1 MNHEY and CDR2 SMNVEV (reference sequence). The CDR3 here is CASSNTGVSTDTQYF. CDR3 bases: TGTGCCAGCAGCAATACAGGGGTGAGCACAGATACGCAGTATTTT.

This clonotype was detected many times. The CDR3 region is CASSLEGGSQPQHF. CDR3 nucleotides: TGTGCCAGCAGCTTAGAAGGGGGCAGTCAGCCCCAGCATTTT. This chain links TRBV7-9 with TRBJ1-5; 7 bases align to TRBD1. V was clipped by 1 base and J by 6 bases; unmatched bases: 3. CDR3 length: 14 amino acids. Germline CDR1 reads SEHNR; CDR2 reads FQNEAQ (reference sequence). Combining the CDR3 with reference TRBV7-9 and TRBJ1-5 gives the whole variable domain DTGVSQNPRHKITKRGQNVTFRCDPISEHNRLYWYRQTLGQGPEFLTYFQNEAQLEKSRLLSDRFSAERPKGSFSTLEIQRTEQGDSAMYLCASSLEGGSQPQHFGDGTRLSIL.

The sample holds many counts of this clonotype. This chain uses TRBV27 with TRBJ2-3, with TRBD2 identical over 7 bases. This CDR3 has 16 amino acids. V lost 6 bases, J lost 2 bases, and 11 bases stayed unmatched. CDR1 is MNHEY, CDR2 SMNVEV, per germline (reference sequence). Written as DNA, the CDR3 is TGTGCCAGCAGCTCGGCAGCGGGATCTGTCACAGATACGCAGTATTTT. Residues: CASSSAAGSVTDTQYF.

There are many counts of this clonotype. The rearrangement links TRBV7-2 to TRBJ2-2; no clear D gene. V lost 1 base and J lost 4, with 10 bases in between. The CDR3 runs 15 residues. CDR1 and CDR2 from the germline V gene are SGHTA and FQGNSA. The CDR3 coding sequence is TGTGCCAGCAGCTTAGTTTTAGGGTCCACCGGGGAGCTGTTTTTT. It yields the protein CASSLVLGSTGELFF.

There are many counts of this clonotype. The chain links TRBV27 to TRBJ1-5; TRBD1 aligns across 7 bases. Per germline, CDR1 MNHEY and CDR2 SMNVEV (reference sequence). Trimming at V came to 6 bases and at J to 3 bases, leaving 8 bases not matched to a gene. This CDR3 spans 15 amino acids. CDR3 amino acids: CASSRSTGVNQPQHF. CDR3 sequence (DNA): TGTGCCAGCAGCCGCTCCACAGGGGTCAATCAGCCCCAGCATTTT.

This clonotype was counted many times. V is TRBV4-3 and J is TRBJ2-1; perhaps TRBD2 as D (6 bases). This CDR3 has 14 residues. Germline V gene data show CDR1 as LGHNA and CDR2 as YSLEER. V was clipped by 0 bases and J by 9 bases, with 12 bases between them. CDR3 sequence: CASSQEGYSGEQFF. CDR3 in DNA: TGCGCCAGCAGCCAAGAGGGTTATAGCGGTGAGCAGTTCTTC.

V and J are TRBV30 and TRBJ1-1; D is unclear. With 2 bases removed from V and 9 bases from J, the gap between germline ends came to 13 bases. Germline-derived CDR1 and CDR2 are GTSNPN and SVGIG (reference sequence). The CDR3 runs to 12 residues. CDR3 protein: CAWSPRGGKAFF. Here the CDR3 DNA reads TGTGCCTGGAGTCCACGGGGAGGGAAAGCTTTCTTT. Full variable domain (remainder filled in from reference TRBV30 and TRBJ1-1): SQTIHQWPATLVQPVGSPLSLECTVEGTSNPNLYWYRQAAGRGLQLLFYSVGIGQISSEVPQNLSASRPQDRQFILSSKKLLLSDSGFYLCAWSPRGGKAFFGQGTRLTVV.

The chain uses TRBV21-1 and TRBJ1-1; TRBD1 reflects the table's D call only, with no check against the DNA. TRBV21-1 is deemed a pseudogene. The CDR3 spans 13 residues. CDR3 residues: CASSKGGDTEAFF. The CDR3 nucleotides read TGTGCCAGCAGCAAAGGGGGGGACACTGAAGCTTTCTTT.

About this clonotype itself: With only one base between it and a far larger clone, this is likely a read error. The chain couples TRBV6-5 to TRBJ2-1, with a possible D match to TRBD1 (5 bases). CDR3 length: 14 amino acids. Germline V gene data show CDR1 as MNHEY and CDR2 as SVGAGI. V was cut by 6 bases and J by 10 bases, with 19 bases left in between. The CDR3 reads CASRFRGPSYEQFF. CDR3 nucleotides: TGTGCCAGCAGATTTAGGGGTCCCTCCTACGAGCAGTTCTTC.

This clonotype was observed at least ten times. V and J are TRBV6-1 and TRBJ2-3; 10 bases are a match to TRBD2. Germline lookup yields CDR1 MNHNS and CDR2 SASEGT. The trim removed 8 bases at V and 1 base at J, leaving 9 bases unmatched. The CDR3 is 16 amino acids. The CDR3 loop is CASVPSLAGRTDTQYF. CDR3 in DNA: TGTGCCAGCGTACCGTCACTAGCGGGGCGCACAGATACGCAGTATTTT.

In this sample, this clonotype turned up many times. CDR3 in amino acids: CASSLEGTDPWAQYF. In DNA, the CDR3 is TGTGCCAGCAGCTTAGAGGGGACAGATCCATGGGCCCAGTACTTC. This chain connects TRBV7-2 to TRBJ2-5; 7 positions agree with TRBD1. Trimming at V came to 1 base and at J to 9 bases, leaving 11 bases not matched to a gene. The CDR3 consists of 15 residues. Germline V gives CDR1 SGHTA, CDR2 FQGNSA.

Remarks on this clonotype: A read error is likely, as this CDR3 ends without the conserved phenylalanine or tryptophan. As DNA, the CDR3 is TGTGCCAGCAGACCCGGAACTAGGATGAATACGCAGTATTCT. Its protein product is CASRPGTRMNTQYS. This chain links TRBV28 with TRBJ2-3, with D perhaps TRBD2 (5 bases). Germline V gene data show CDR1 as MDHEN and CDR2 as SYDVKM. This CDR3 spans 14 amino acids. The V end was cut by 6 bases, the J end by 7 bases, with 17 bases between.

This clonotype was counted at least ten times. V is TRBV20-1 and J is TRBJ1-2; TRBD1 is a possible D gene (5 bases). This CDR3 is 12 amino acids long. The germline CDR1 and CDR2 sequences are DFQATT and SNEGSKA (reference sequence). V was pared by 6 bases and J by 8 bases, with 16 bases between. CDR3 loop: CSAPKQGGGYTF. DNA of the CDR3: TGCAGTGCCCCGAAGCAGGGTGGGGGCTACACCTTC.

The genes are TRBV5-1 and TRBJ1-2; 7 bases match TRBD1. CDR1 and CDR2 from the germline V gene are SGHRS and YFSETQ. V lost 6 bases and J lost 0; bases outside the gene matches: 5. There are 14 residues in the CDR3. The CDR3 here is CASTFQGANYGYTF. The CDR3 region has the DNA TGCGCCAGCACCTTTCAGGGGGCTAACTATGGCTACACCTTC.

Many counts were recorded for this clonotype. The chain is built from TRBV6-1 and TRBJ1-4; D is undetermined. CDR3 length: 15 amino acids. CDR1 is MNHNS, CDR2 SASEGT, per germline. V was trimmed by 6 bases and J by 1 base, leaving 12 bases between them. In DNA, the CDR3 is TGTGCCAGCAGAAACGTCGGGGAAACTAATGAAAAACTGTTTTTT. Amino acid sequence: CASRNVGETNEKLFF.

The chain recombines TRBV18 with TRBJ1-1, with TRBD1 matching over 8 bases. Germline CDR1 and CDR2: KGHSH and LQKENI. This CDR3 spans 14 amino acids. V lost 4 bases to trimming and J lost 4 bases; unmatched junction nucleotides: 5. The CDR3 region has the DNA TGTGCCAGCTCACAGACAGGGGAGGGCACTGAAGCTTTCTTT. Protein product: CASSQTGEGTEAFF.

This clonotype was found many times. J is TRBJ2-6 and V is TRBV7-9; D gene unclear. Trimming removed 4 bases at V and 0 bases at J, with 16 bases between. The CDR3 totals 18 residues. Germline CDR1 is SEHNR and CDR2 is FQNEAQ (reference sequence). The CDR3 DNA reads TGTGCCAGCAGCTCCCCGGGCCGACCGTACTCTGGGGCCAACGTCCTGACTTTC. It codes for CASSSPGRPYSGANVLTF.

This clonotype was seen ten or more times. J is TRBJ2-3 and V is TRBV25-1; D is uncertain. V was cut by 5 bases and J by 9 bases, with 9 bases left in between. This CDR3 has 11 residues. CDR1 and CDR2 from the germline V gene are MGHDK and SYGVNS. The chain's CDR3 is CASSSVGTQYF. The CDR3 DNA sequence: TGTGCCAGCAGTAGCGTCGGGACGCAGTATTTT.

Ten or more counts support this clonotype. This chain connects TRBV5-4 to TRBJ2-3, with no clear D. This CDR3 contains 14 residues. Trimming left V 0 bases short and J 2 bases short, with 7 bases between. CDR1 is SGHNT and CDR2 is YYREEE in the germline V gene (reference sequence). In nucleotides, the CDR3 is TGTGCCAGCAGCTTGGCTCTCGCCACAGATACGCAGTATTTT. Translated: CASSLALATDTQYF.

This clonotype has ten or more counts. The chain joins TRBV29-1 to TRBJ1-1; possibly TRBD1 for D (5 bases). The germline CDR1 and CDR2 sequences are SQVTM and ANQGSEA. The V and J ends lost 5 bases and 1 base respectively, with 11 bases between them. The CDR3 is 13 residues long. CDR3 DNA sequence: TGCAGCGTTTCCCCCGGGGGGAACACTGAAGCTTTCTTT. Its translation is CSVSPGGNTEAFF.

This clonotype was counted at least ten times. The chain combines TRBV7-2 with TRBJ2-5; 8 bases line up with TRBD2. This CDR3 is built from 15 residues. Losses at the gene ends were 5 bases for V and 3 bases for J; bases not matched to a gene: 8. Per germline, CDR1 SGHTA and CDR2 FQGNSA. The CDR3 coding sequence is TGTGCCAGCAGCCCCGGGGGGGCTGGGAAAGAGACCCAGTACTTC. Amino acid sequence: CASSPGGAGKETQYF.